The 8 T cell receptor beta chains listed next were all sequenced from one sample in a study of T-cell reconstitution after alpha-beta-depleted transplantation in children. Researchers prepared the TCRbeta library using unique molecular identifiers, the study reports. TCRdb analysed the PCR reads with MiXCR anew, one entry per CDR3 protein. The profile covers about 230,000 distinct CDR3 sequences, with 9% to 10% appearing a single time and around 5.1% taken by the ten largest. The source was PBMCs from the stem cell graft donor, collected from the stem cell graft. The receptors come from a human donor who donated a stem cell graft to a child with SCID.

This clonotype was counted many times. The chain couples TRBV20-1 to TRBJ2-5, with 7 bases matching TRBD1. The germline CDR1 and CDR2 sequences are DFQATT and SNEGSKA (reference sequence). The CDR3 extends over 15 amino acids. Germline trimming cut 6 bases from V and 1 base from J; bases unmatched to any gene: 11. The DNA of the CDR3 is TGCAGTGCGCTTAGGGACAGAGGGTTCCAAGAGACCCAGTACTTC. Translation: CSALRDRGFQETQYF.

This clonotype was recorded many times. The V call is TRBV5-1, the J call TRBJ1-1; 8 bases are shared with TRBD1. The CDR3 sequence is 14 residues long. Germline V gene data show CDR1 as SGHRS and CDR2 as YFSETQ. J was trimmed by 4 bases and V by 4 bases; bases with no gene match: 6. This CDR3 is CASSVQGVSTEAFF. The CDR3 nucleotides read TGCGCCAGCAGCGTACAGGGGGTGAGCACTGAAGCTTTCTTT.

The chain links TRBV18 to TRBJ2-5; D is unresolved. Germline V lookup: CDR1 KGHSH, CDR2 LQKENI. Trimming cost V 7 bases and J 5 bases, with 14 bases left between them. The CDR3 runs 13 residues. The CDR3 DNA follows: TGTGCCAGCTTCGGATCCGCCGGGGAGACCCAGTACTTC. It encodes CASFGSAGETQYF.

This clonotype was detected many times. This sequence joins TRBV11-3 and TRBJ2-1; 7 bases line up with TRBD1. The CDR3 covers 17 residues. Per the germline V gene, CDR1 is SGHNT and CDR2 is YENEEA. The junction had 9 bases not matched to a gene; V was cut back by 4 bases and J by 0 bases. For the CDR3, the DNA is TGTGCCAGCAGCTCCCATTGGACAGGCGACTCCTACAATGAGCAGTTCTTC. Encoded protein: CASSSHWTGDSYNEQFF. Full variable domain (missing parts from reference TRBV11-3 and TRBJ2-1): EAGVVQSPRYKIIEKKQPVAFWCNPISGHNTLYWYLQNLGQGPELLIRYENEEAVDDSQLPKDRFSAERLKGVDSTLKIQPAELGDSAVYLCASSSHWTGDSYNEQFFGPGTRLTVL.

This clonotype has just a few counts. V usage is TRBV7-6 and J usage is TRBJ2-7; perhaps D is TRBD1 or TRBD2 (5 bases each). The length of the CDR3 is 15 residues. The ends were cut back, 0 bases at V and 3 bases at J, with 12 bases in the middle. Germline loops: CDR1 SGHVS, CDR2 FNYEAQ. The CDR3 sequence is CASSLAPGRNYEQYF. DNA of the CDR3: TGTGCCAGCAGCTTAGCGCCGGGGCGGAACTACGAGCAGTACTTC.

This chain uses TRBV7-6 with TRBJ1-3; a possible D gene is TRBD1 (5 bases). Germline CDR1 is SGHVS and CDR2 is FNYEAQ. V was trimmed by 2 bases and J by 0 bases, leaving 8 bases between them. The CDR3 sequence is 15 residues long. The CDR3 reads CASSLLGDSGNTIYF. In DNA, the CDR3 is TGTGCCAGCAGCTTACTGGGGGACTCTGGAAACACCATATATTTT.

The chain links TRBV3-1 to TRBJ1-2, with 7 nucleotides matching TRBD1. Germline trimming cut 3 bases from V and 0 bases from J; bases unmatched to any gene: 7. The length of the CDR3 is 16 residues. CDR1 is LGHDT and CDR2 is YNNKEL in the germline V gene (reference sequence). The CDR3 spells CASSQTDRRTNYGYTF. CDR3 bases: TGTGCCAGCAGCCAGACGGACAGGCGAACTAACTATGGCTACACCTTC.

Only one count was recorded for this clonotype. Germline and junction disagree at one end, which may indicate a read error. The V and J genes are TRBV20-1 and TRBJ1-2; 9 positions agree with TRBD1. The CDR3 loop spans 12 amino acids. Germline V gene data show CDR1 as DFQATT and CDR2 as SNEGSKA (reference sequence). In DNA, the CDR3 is TGCAGTGCGAGAGACAGGGGGATTGGCTACACCTTC. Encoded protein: CSARDRGIGYTF.